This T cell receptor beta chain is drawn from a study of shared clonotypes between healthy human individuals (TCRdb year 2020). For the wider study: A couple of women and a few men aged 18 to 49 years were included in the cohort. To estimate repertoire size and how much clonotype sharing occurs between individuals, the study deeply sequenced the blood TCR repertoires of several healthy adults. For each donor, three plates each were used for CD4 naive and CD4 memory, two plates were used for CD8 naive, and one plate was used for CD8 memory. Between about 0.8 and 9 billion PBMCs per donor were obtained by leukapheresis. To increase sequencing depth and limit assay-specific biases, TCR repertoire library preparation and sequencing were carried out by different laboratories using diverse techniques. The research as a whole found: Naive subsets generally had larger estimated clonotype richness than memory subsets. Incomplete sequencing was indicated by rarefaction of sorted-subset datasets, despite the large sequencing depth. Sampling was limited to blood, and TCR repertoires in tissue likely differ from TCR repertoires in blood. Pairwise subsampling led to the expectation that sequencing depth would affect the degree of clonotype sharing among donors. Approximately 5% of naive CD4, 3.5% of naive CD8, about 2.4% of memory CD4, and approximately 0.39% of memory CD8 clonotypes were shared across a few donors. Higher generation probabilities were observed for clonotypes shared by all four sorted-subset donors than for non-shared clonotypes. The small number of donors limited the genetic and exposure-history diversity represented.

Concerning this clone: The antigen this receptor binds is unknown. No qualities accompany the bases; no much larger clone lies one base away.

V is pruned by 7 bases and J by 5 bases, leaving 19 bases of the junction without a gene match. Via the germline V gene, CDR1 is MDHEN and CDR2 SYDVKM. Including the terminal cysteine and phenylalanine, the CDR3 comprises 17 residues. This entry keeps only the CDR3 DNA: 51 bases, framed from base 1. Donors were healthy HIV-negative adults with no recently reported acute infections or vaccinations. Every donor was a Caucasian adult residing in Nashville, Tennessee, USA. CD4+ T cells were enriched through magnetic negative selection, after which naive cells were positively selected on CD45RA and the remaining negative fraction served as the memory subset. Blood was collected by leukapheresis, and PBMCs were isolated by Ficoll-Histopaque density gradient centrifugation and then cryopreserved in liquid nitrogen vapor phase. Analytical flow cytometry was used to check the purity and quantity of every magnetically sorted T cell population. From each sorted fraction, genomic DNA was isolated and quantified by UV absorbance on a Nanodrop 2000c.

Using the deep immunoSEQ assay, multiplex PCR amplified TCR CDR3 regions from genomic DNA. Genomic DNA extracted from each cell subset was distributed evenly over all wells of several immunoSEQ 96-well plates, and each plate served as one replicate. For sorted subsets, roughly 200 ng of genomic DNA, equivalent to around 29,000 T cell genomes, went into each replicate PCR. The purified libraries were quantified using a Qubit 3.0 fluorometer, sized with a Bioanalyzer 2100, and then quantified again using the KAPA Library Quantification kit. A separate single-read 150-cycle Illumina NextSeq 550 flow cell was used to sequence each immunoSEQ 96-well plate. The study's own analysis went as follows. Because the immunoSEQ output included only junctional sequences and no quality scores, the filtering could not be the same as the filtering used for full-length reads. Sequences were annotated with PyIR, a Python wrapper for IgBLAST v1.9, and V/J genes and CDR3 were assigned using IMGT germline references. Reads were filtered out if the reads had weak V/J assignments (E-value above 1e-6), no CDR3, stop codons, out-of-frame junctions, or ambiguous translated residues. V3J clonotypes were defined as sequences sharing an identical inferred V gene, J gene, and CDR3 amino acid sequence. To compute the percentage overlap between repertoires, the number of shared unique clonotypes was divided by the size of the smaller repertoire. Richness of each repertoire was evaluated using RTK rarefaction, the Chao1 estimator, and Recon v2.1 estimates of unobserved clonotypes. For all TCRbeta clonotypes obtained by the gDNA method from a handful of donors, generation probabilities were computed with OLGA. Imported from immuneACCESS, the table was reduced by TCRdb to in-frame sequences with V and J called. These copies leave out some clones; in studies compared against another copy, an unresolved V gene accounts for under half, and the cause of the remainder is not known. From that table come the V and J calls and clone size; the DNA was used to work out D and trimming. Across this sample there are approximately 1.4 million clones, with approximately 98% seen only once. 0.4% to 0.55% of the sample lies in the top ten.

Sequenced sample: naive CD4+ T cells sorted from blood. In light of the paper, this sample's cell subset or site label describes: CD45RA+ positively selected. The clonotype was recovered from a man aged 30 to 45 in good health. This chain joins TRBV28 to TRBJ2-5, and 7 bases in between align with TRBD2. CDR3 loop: CASTTPLPGGTSETQYF. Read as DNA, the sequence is TGTGCCAGCACCACACCCCTCCCGGGAGGCACTTCGGAGACCCAGTACTTC.